This T cell receptor beta chain was sequenced for a study of cytomegalovirus exposure and HLA in healthy donors. Looking at the study overall: Prior work identified 95 million to 120 million unique TCR beta sequences in some 200 million T cells.

Points from the study as a whole: The study reported that TCR beta sequences accurately predicted HLA-A and HLA-B alleles in most subjects. CMV serostatus was the only immune exposure information that was available. Three chains linked to CMV were shown in vitro to be specific for CMV antigens.

It was with 60 Vbeta and 13 Jbeta primers that the PCR ran. The data were produced by immunoSEQ multiplex PCR, yet TCRdb's version contains in-frame clones alone and is incomplete. The repertoire consists of about 150,000 clones, with approximately 82% occurring once and the leading ten covering about 6%. Germline CDR1 reads SEHNR; CDR2 reads FQNEAQ (reference sequence). The CDR3 runs to 15 residues. Trimming at V came to 3 bases and at J to 3 bases, leaving 6 bases not matched to a gene. With regard to this clone: Its matching antigen is unknown.

V and J are TRBV7-9 and TRBJ2-7, with 9 bases aligning to TRBD2. The specimen sequenced was PBMCs. This TCR was recovered from a man aged 50-59 years in good health and CMV-seropositive. The CDR3 sequence is CASSLGTSRDYEQYF. In nucleotides, the CDR3 is TGTGCCAGCAGCTTGGGGACTAGCAGAGACTACGAGCAGTACTTC.